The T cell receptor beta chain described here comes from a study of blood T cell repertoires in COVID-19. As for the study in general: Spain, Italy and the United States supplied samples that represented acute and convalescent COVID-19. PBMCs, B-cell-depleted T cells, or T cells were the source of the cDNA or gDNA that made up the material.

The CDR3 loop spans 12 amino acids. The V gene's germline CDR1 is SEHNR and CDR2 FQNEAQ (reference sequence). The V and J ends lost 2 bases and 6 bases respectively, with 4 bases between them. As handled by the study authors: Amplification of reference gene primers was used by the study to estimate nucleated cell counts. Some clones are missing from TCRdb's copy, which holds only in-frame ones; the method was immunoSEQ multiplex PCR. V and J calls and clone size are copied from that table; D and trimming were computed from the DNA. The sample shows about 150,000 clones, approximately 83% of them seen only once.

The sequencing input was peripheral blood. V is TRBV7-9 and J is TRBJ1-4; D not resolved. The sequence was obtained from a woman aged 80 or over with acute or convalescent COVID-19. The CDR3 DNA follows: TGTGCCAGCAGCTTATCGGATGAAAAACTGTTTTTT. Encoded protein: CASSLSDEKLFF. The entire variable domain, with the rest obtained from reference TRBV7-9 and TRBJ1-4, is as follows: DTGVSQNPRHKITKRGQNVTFRCDPISEHNRLYWYRQTLGQGPEFLTYFQNEAQLEKSRLLSDRFSAERPKGSFSTLEIQRTEQGDSAMYLCASSLSDEKLFFGSGTQLSVL.